The rows below give T cell receptor beta chains drawn from one sample of a study of blood T cells in healthy people across ages. Via MiXCR, TCRdb re-called the 5' RACE reads, giving one row per CDR3 protein. The sample shows roughly 900,000 distinct CDR3 sequences, under 50% of them seen only once. Material: blood. These receptors all stem from a young man in good health. The CDR3 runs from the conserved cysteine through the conserved F or W. The order of the fields is clone size, J gene, V gene, D gene, CDR3 protein, CDR3 DNA. A D gene is named only where the DNA matches it firmly. Clone sizes are given selectively: once, few, many, or a class where the clone is expanded.

. | TRBJ2-1 | TRBV27 | . | CASSLRAPSIYNERFF | TGTGCCAGCAGTCTGAGAGCTCCCTCAATCTACAATGAGCGGTTCTTC
few | TRBJ2-1 | TRBV10-3 | TRBD2 | CAISPLAGGYNEQFF | TGTGCCATCAGTCCACTAGCGGGGGGTTACAATGAGCAGTTCTTC
. | TRBJ1-2 | TRBV15 | . | CATRYLRGGNYGYTF | TGTGCCACCAGATACCTCCGGGGGGGCAACTATGGCTACACCTTC
. | TRBJ1-1 | TRBV29-1 | TRBD1 | CSVDREGTEAFF | TGCAGCGTCGACAGGGAGGGCACTGAAGCTTTCTTT
. | TRBJ2-1 | TRBV7-9 | TRBD1 | CASSARETGGSNEQFF | TGTGCCAGCAGCGCCCGGGAGACAGGGGGCTCCAATGAGCAGTTCTTC
. | TRBJ2-1 | TRBV18 | TRBD1 | CASSLKGQGTNEQFF | TGTGCCAGCTCACTAAAAGGACAGGGTACAAATGAGCAGTTCTTC
. | TRBJ1-2 | TRBV2 | . | CASTRRGAVYGYTF | TGTGCCAGCACCCGAAGGGGGGCTGTCTATGGCTACACCTTC
. | TRBJ2-4 | TRBV3-1 | TRBD2 | CASSQDIAGGPRNIQYF | TGTGCCAGCAGCCAAGATATAGCGGGGGGGCCAAGAAACATTCAGTACTTC
few | TRBJ2-7 | TRBV5-4 | . | CASSISSADEQYF | TGTGCCAGCAGCATAAGCAGCGCGGACGAGCAGTACTTC
. | TRBJ1-2 | TRBV30 | . | CAWSDEGNYGYTF | TGTGCCTGGAGTGATGAGGGAAACTATGGCTACACCTTC
. | TRBJ1-1 | TRBV20-1 | TRBD1 | CSPMRDREAFF | TGCAGTCCAATGCGGGACAGGGAAGCTTTCTTT
. | TRBJ1-5 | TRBV20-1 | . | CSAGQRSNQPQHF | TGCAGTGCTGGGCAGCGAAGCAATCAGCCCCAGCATTTT